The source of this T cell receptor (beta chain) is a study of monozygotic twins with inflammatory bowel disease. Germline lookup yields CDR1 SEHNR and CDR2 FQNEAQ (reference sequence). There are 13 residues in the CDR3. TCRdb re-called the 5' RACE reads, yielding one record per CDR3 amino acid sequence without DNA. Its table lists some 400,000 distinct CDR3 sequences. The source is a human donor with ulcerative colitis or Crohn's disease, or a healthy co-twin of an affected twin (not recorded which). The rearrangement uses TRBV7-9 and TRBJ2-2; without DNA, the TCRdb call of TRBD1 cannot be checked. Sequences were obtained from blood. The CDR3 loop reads CAARDRDTGELFF.